A selection of T cell receptor beta chains follows, all from one sample in a study of blood T cell repertoires in COVID-19. Method: immunoSEQ multiplex PCR; TCRdb's copy keeps in-frame clones and lacks some. The sample includes around 110,000 clones, under 85% seen only once; the top ten take 11% to 15%. The source material was peripheral blood. All receptors come from a woman aged 60-75 years with acute or convalescent COVID-19. The CDR3 runs from the conserved cysteine through the conserved F or W. Each record gives: V gene, J gene, CDR3 protein.

V: TRBV19
J: TRBJ1-1
CDR3: CASSIHEYTEAFF

V: TRBV28
J: TRBJ2-3
CDR3: CASSAPGAGTDTQYF

V: TRBV19
J: TRBJ2-2
CDR3: CASSGQGRTGELFF

V: TRBV5-1
J: TRBJ2-1
CDR3: CASSRGGKGEQFF

V: TRBV11-2
J: TRBJ2-1
CDR3: CASSPRDLGAGLYNEQFF

V: TRBV29-1
J: TRBJ2-1
CDR3: CSVTRGGASNEQFF

V: TRBV10-3
J: TRBJ2-7
CDR3: CAISGDRTGYEQYF

V: TRBV19
J: TRBJ2-1
CDR3: CASSIVRGRGPDNEQFF

V: TRBV10-3
J: TRBJ2-3
CDR3: CAIRGTGTSTDTQYF

V: TRBV7-9
J: TRBJ1-4
CDR3: CASSLTGTGEEKLFF

V: TRBV27
J: TRBJ1-4
CDR3: CASSSGGWNEKLFF

V: TRBV6-5
J: TRBJ1-5
CDR3: CASSYSKEFKPQHF

V: TRBV27
J: TRBJ1-2
CDR3: CASSLGTGTGYTF

V: TRBV3-1/TRBV3-2
J: TRBJ2-1
CDR3: CASSSTLSGSRSEQFF

V: TRBV5-5
J: TRBJ2-2
CDR3: CASSLETGKNTGELFF

V: TRBV9
J: TRBJ2-7
CDR3: CASSVEADLYEQYF

V: TRBV10-3
J: TRBJ2-7
CDR3: CAISGAGAGSSYEQYF

V: TRBV11-2
J: TRBJ1-3
CDR3: CASSRRQGPHSGNTIYF

V: TRBV6-5
J: TRBJ2-5
CDR3: CASSLVGQGPETQYF

V: TRBV7-2
J: TRBJ2-7
CDR3: CASSFSGLSSYEQYF

V: TRBV5-1
J: TRBJ2-1
CDR3: CASSQTSGSLSYNEQFF

V: TRBV28
J: TRBJ2-7
CDR3: CASRQQLAGAYEQYF

V: TRBV28
J: TRBJ2-3
CDR3: CASSTTGEVADTQYF

V: TRBV12-3/TRBV12-4
J: TRBJ1-5
CDR3: CASSPLRDQPQHF

V: TRBV29-1
J: TRBJ1-1
CDR3: CSVVWDSNTEAFF